A few counts support the clone carrying this T cell receptor (beta chain). The record originates from a study of blood T cell repertoires in COVID-19. Turning to the study itself: Sites across the United States, Italy and Spain contributed samples from acute and convalescent COVID-19.

This CDR3 spans 16 amino acids. CDR1 is MNHEY, CDR2 SMNVEV, per germline (reference sequence). The ends lost 2 bases at V and 4 bases at J; junction bases unmatched: 3. The table came from immunoSEQ multiplex PCR; TCRdb's copy has only in-frame clones and leaves some out. The table has over 90,000 clones, about 90% seen once; the top ten hold 6.2%. This chain uses TRBV27 with TRBJ2-3; 13 nucleotides match TRBD2. The sequencing sample was made of peripheral blood. This clonotype was sampled from a human donor in a cohort sampled during active COVID-19. CDR3 loop: CASSLILAGGPDTQYF. The CDR3 DNA follows: TGTGCCAGCAGTTTAATACTAGCGGGGGGGCCAGATACGCAGTATTTT.